Described below is a single T cell receptor (beta chain) sequence and its context. Germline V CDR1 and CDR2: SGHTA, FQGNSA. The CDR3 totals 17 residues. V lost 1 base and J 4 bases, leaving 19 bases between the germline ends. The data stem from a study of blood T cell repertoires in COVID-19. About the research overall: Researchers got acute and convalescent COVID-19 samples from the United States, Italy and Spain. The cDNA or gDNA used as material had been derived from T cells, B-cell-depleted T cells, or PBMCs.

As handled by the study authors: Amplification of reference gene primers provided the estimated nucleated cell counts. Profiling relied on immunoSEQ multiplex PCR, and the TCRdb table lists in-frame clones only, not all of them. Clone size and V and J calls were adopted from that table, with D and trimming inferred from the DNA. The table includes roughly 250,000 clones, around 90% detected once. The chain couples TRBV7-2 to TRBJ1-2; D is perhaps TRBD1 (6 bases). This TCR came from a woman aged 30 to 39 with acute or convalescent COVID-19. Sequencing was done on a sample of peripheral blood. For the CDR3, the DNA is TGTGCCAGCAGCTTAGGTCGTGGGGGGGCTGAGGGCTATGGCTACACCTTC. Residues: CASSLGRGGAEGYGYTF.